These T cell receptor beta chains were read from a single sample in a study of vaccination and CD4 T cells after COVID-19. No antigen has been assigned to these receptors. From the PCR reads, TCRdb called clonotypes with MiXCR, one entry per CDR3 protein. The sample records approximately 11,000 distinct CDR3 sequences, 30% being singletons. Sequencing used cultured CD4+ T cells from blood. Every receptor here comes from a human donor with COVID-19. Both conserved end residues are part of each CDR3. D genes are given only for firm matches. Clone sizes are given selectively: once, few, many, or a class where the clone is expanded.

DNA,CDR3,J,D,size,V
TGTGCCAGCAGCGCATTTGGGGGCGCCGGAGAAGGGTATGGCTACACCTTC,CASSAFGGAGEGYGYTF,TRBJ1-2,.,.,TRBV5-4
TGTGCCAGCAGCCTTGCTCTGGGGGGACAAAGCTCTGGGGCCAACGTCCTGACTTTC,CASSLALGGQSSGANVLTF,TRBJ2-6,.,.,TRBV14
TGTGCCAGCAGCCCGAACGACATAAGGACAGGGACTGGTGGCTACACCTTC,CASSPNDIRTGTGGYTF,TRBJ1-2,TRBD1,.,TRBV7-9
TGCGCCAGCAGTGAGTCCGCGGGGGCCGCAGATACGCAGTATTTT,CASSESAGAADTQYF,TRBJ2-3,.,.,TRBV10-1
TGTGCCAGCAGTGACGGACGTACTGGAGAGACCCAGTACTTC,CASSDGRTGETQYF,TRBJ2-5,.,few,TRBV27
TGCAGTGCTAGTGGGGACAGGGACAATCAGCCCCAGCATTTT,CSASGDRDNQPQHF,TRBJ1-5,TRBD1,few,TRBV20-1
TGTGCCAGCTCCTACAGGGCTAGCAATCAGCCCCAGCATTTT,CASSYRASNQPQHF,TRBJ1-5,.,once,TRBV18
TGTGCCAGCAGTTACAGGGGACGAGGAACTAATGAAAAACTGTTTTTT,CASSYRGRGTNEKLFF,TRBJ1-4,.,.,TRBV6-5
TGTGCCAGCAGCAAAGAAGGGCAGGGGGCCTACGAGCAGTACTTC,CASSKEGQGAYEQYF,TRBJ2-7,.,.,TRBV21-1
TGTGCCACAGGGTTTCACTCTAGCTACACCTTC,CATGFHSSYTF,TRBJ1-2,.,medium-sized,TRBV6-2/TRBV6-3
TGTGCCAGCAGTGACACATTCGGAGAGACCCAGTACTTC,CASSDTFGETQYF,TRBJ2-5,.,.,TRBV6-4
TGTGCCAGCAGTTACACGAGGGACAAGCGATCCTCTGGAAACACCATATATTTT,CASSYTRDKRSSGNTIYF,TRBJ1-3,.,.,TRBV6-2/TRBV6-3
TGTGCCAGTAGTCGGGAGGGTCTCTACGAGCAGTACTTC,CASSREGLYEQYF,TRBJ2-7,TRBD2,few,TRBV19
TGTGCCAGCAGTGAAGGGGGTAAAGGGCTCGGCTATGGCTACACCTTC,CASSEGGKGLGYGYTF,TRBJ1-2,.,few,TRBV25-1
TGTGCCAGCAGTTACGCGGGGAGGGAGTACGAGCAGTACTTC,CASSYAGREYEQYF,TRBJ2-7,TRBD2,.,TRBV6-5
TGCGCCAGCAGCTTGGGGACAGCCCCCGGGGAGCTGTTTTTT,CASSLGTAPGELFF,TRBJ2-2,.,few,TRBV5-1
TGCAGTGCTCGGGGGGACCTACTGGGCGAGCAGTACTTC,CSARGDLLGEQYF,TRBJ2-7,TRBD2,few,TRBV20-1
TGCAGTGCTAGGGAAACCAGGGGTGCTACTTCATCACCCCTCCACTTT,CSARETRGATSSPLHF,TRBJ1-6,.,medium-sized,TRBV20-1
TGCGCCAGCAGCCAACAGGGTACCCAAGAGACCCAGTACTTC,CASSQQGTQETQYF,TRBJ2-5,.,.,TRBV4-1
TGTGCCAGCAGCTGGGGCCCTAACACTGAAGCTTTCTTT,CASSWGPNTEAFF,TRBJ1-1,.,few,TRBV7-8
TGTGCCAGCAGCTTGGCCGGCGAGAATGAGCAGTTCTTC,CASSLAGENEQFF,TRBJ2-1,.,.,TRBV5-4
TGTGCCAGCATTCCCATTCCGGGCAACACTGAAGCTTTCTTT,CASIPIPGNTEAFF,TRBJ1-1,.,few,TRBV6-1
TGTGCCAGCCGGGACTTGACAGGTGAAGCTTTCTTT,CASRDLTGEAFF,TRBJ1-1,.,few,TRBV2
TGTGCCAGTAGTATAGTCTTCCAGGGAAGTACTGAAGCTTTCTTT,CASSIVFQGSTEAFF,TRBJ1-1,.,.,TRBV19
TGCAGTGCGCCAACAGGGGACTACAATCAGCCCCAGCATTTT,CSAPTGDYNQPQHF,TRBJ1-5,TRBD1,medium-sized,TRBV20-1
TGTGCCAGCAGCTGGGCCCTAGCGGGGGGGCCCTACGAGCAGTACTTC,CASSWALAGGPYEQYF,TRBJ2-7,TRBD2,.,TRBV11-3
TGTGCCAGCAGCCCGGGACAGGCCTATGGCTACACCTTC,CASSPGQAYGYTF,TRBJ1-2,TRBD1,few,TRBV5-4
TGTGCCATCAGTGAATACTCAGGGAACGCGAATTCACCCCTCCACTTT,CAISEYSGNANSPLHF,TRBJ1-6,.,.,TRBV10-3
TGTGCTAGTGGTCCTCCCGGGGGTGTAATAGAGACCCAGTACTTC,CASGPPGGVIETQYF,TRBJ2-5,.,.,TRBV12-5
TGTGCCAGCAGTCCAAAGGGGGCCATTTATCAGCCCCAGCATTTT,CASSPKGAIYQPQHF,TRBJ1-5,TRBD1,few,TRBV27
TGTGCCAGCAGCCCGCGGGTGGGAGAGGGGGGCGGAAACACCATATATTTT,CASSPRVGEGGGNTIYF,TRBJ1-3,.,few,TRBV7-2
TGCAGTGCTAGAGGAGGGGGATCCCTCCACTTT,CSARGGGSLHF,TRBJ1-6,.,.,TRBV20-1
TGTGCCAGCAGCGACGGAGTTGGAGATGATACGCAGTATTTT,CASSDGVGDDTQYF,TRBJ2-3,.,.,TRBV7-2
TGTGCCAGCAGTGACGCCGGGACAGGATGGTGGCCCCAGCATTTT,CASSDAGTGWWPQHF,TRBJ1-5,TRBD1,few,TRBV6-1
TGCAGTGCTAGAGAAAAATGGGAGCAGTACTTC,CSAREKWEQYF,TRBJ2-7,.,.,TRBV20-1
TGTGCCAGTAGTATGCTACAGGGCGCAGATACGCAGTATTTT,CASSMLQGADTQYF,TRBJ2-3,.,.,TRBV19
TGTGCCACCAGCAGAGATACTAGCGGCCGTTACAATGAGCAGTTCTTC,CATSRDTSGRYNEQFF,TRBJ2-1,TRBD2,.,TRBV15
TGTGCCAGCAGCGACAGGGGACAGGTCTATGGCTACACCTTC,CASSDRGQVYGYTF,TRBJ1-2,TRBD1,few,TRBV6-1
TGTGCCAGCAGTCCGCAGCTGACGGTGGGGAGCAATCAGCCCCAGCATTTT,CASSPQLTVGSNQPQHF,TRBJ1-5,.,medium-sized,TRBV27
TGTGCCAGCAGTTTAGGCGGAAATAACTATGGCTACACCTTC,CASSLGGNNYGYTF,TRBJ1-2,.,few,TRBV12-3/TRBV12-4
TGTGCCAGCAGTGCTATGGGGAGGGTGACCCAGTACTTC,CASSAMGRVTQYF,TRBJ2-5,TRBD2,few,TRBV6-1
TGTGCCAGCAGTCTACTGAGCTCCTATAATTCACCCCTCCACTTT,CASSLLSSYNSPLHF,TRBJ1-6,.,medium-sized,TRBV27
TGTGCCAGCAGTGCCCTCAGGGGAAGCTATGGCTACACCTTC,CASSALRGSYGYTF,TRBJ1-2,.,few,TRBV6-1
TGTGCCACCAGCAGAGATTTGGGCAGGGTACGGGTTGGGGATGAGCAGTTCTTC,CATSRDLGRVRVGDEQFF,TRBJ2-1,.,.,TRBV15
TGTGCCAGCAGCCCGGGACAGCATTACTCCTACGAGCAGTACTTC,CASSPGQHYSYEQYF,TRBJ2-7,TRBD1,.,TRBV11-2
TGTGCCAGCAGGGGATACAGGGGAACCTACGAGCAGTACTTC,CASRGYRGTYEQYF,TRBJ2-7,TRBD1,few,TRBV27
TGTGCCAGCAGCTTGGAGGGCAGGGGGGATACGCAGTATTTT,CASSLEGRGDTQYF,TRBJ2-3,TRBD1,.,TRBV5-5
TGTGCCAGCAGACAGGCAGGGGGCGGCGGCTACACCTTC,CASRQAGGGGYTF,TRBJ1-2,TRBD1,.,TRBV6-2/TRBV6-3
TGTGCCAGCAGCCTTCGACCACAGGGATACAATGAGCAGTTCTTC,CASSLRPQGYNEQFF,TRBJ2-1,.,.,TRBV7-2
TGTGCCAGCAGCTTATCGGGTTACACTGAAGCTTTCTTT,CASSLSGYTEAFF,TRBJ1-1,.,few,TRBV11-2
TGTGCCAGCAGTCATCCGGGACAGGGATATAGCAATCAGCCCCAGCATTTT,CASSHPGQGYSNQPQHF,TRBJ1-5,TRBD1,few,TRBV28
TGCGCCAGCAGCTTGGTTGCGGGGGGTCATGGAGATACGCAGTATTTT,CASSLVAGGHGDTQYF,TRBJ2-3,TRBD2,few,TRBV5-1
TGTGCCAGCAGTAAACTAGCGGAGGGCCTCTACGAGCAGTACTTC,CASSKLAEGLYEQYF,TRBJ2-7,TRBD2,.,TRBV27
TGTGCCAGCAGCACCACAACAGGGGCTGGCTCACCCCTCCACTTT,CASSTTTGAGSPLHF,TRBJ1-6,TRBD1,.,TRBV7-8